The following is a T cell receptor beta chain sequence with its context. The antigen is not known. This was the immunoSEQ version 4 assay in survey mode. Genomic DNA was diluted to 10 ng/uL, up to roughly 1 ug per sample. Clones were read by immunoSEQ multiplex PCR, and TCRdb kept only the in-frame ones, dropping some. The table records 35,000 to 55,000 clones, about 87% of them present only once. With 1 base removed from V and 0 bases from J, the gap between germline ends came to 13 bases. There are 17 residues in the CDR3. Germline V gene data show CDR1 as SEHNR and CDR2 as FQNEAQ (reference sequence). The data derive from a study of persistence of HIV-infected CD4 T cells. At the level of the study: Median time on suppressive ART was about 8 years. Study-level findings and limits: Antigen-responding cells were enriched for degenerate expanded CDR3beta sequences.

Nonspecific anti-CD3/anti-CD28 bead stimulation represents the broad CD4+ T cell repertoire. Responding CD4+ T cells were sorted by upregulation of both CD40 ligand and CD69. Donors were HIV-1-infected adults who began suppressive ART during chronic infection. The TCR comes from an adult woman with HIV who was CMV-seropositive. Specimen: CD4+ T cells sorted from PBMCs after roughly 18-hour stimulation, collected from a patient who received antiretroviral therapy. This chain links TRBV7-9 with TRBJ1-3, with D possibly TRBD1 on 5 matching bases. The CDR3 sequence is CASSLGAGGTSGNTIYF. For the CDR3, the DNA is TGTGCCAGCAGCTTAGGGGCCGGGGGAACCTCTGGAAACACCATATATTTT.